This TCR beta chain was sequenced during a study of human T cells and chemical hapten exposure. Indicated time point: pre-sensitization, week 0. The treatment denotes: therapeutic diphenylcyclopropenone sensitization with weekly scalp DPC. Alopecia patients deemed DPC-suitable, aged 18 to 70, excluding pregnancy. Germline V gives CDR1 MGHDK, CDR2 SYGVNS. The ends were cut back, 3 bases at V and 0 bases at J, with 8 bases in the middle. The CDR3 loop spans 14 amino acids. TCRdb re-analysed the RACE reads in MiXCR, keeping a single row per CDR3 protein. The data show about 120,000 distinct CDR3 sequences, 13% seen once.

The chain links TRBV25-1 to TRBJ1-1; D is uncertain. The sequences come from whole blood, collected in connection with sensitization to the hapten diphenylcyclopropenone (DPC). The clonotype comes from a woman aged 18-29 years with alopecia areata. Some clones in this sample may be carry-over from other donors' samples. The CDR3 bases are TGTGCCAGCAGTGACCCGCAGATGAACACTGAAGCTTTCTTT. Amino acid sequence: CASSDPQMNTEAFF.